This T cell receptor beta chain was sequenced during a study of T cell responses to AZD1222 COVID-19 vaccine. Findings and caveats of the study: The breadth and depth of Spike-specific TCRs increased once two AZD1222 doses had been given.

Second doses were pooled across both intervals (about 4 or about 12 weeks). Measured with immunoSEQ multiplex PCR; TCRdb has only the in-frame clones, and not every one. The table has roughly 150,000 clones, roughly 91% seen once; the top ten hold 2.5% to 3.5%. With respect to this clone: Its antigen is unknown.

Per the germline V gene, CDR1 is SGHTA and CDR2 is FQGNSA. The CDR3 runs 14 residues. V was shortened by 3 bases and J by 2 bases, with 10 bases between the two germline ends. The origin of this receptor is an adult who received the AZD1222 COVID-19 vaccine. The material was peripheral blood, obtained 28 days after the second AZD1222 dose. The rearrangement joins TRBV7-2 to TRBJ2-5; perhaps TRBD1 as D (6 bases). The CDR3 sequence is CASSFGTPQETQYF. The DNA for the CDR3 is TGTGCCAGCAGCTTCGGGACACCGCAAGAGACCCAGTACTTC.